This T cell receptor (beta chain) stems from a study of identical twins. With template switching, a universal primer site was added, and the cDNA carried unique molecular identifiers. From the 5' RACE reads, TCRdb called clonotypes with MiXCR, one entry per CDR3 protein. Seen here are about 660,000 distinct CDR3 sequences, around 8.6% observed once, and the top ten hold approximately 0.96%. Germline trimming cut 5 bases from V and 0 bases from J; bases unmatched to any gene: 7. This CDR3 spans 15 amino acids. Study findings and constraints: Because invariant MAIT and iNKT cells could be present, zero-insertion analyses could be partly confounded. The study found weaker excess twin sharing in beta out-of-frame sequences. Out-of-frame alpha sequences common to twins exhibited an excess of low generation probability.

This clonotype was counted at least ten times. What it binds is unknown. These data were also filed under a second study, of yellow fever vaccine responses in identical twins.

This receptor was taken from a woman aged 18-30 years in good health. The sequencing input was PBMCs. V gene TRBV12-3 or TRBV12-4 combines with J gene TRBJ2-7, with 7 positions matching TRBD1. DNA of the CDR3: TGTGCCAGCAGTCGGCTCCGGGACAGCTCCTACGAGCAGTACTTC. Residues: CASSRLRDSSYEQYF.